The clone carrying this T cell receptor (beta chain) was counted only a few times. Its target is unknown. From the roughly 110-subject validation cohort, which was separate from the roughly 610-subject first cohort, the donors were drawn. The assay was immunoSEQ multiplex PCR, and TCRdb's table has in-frame clones only and misses some. The table includes about 240,000 clones, more than 75% detected once. The CDR3 totals 13 residues. The germline V gene has CDR1 WNHNN and CDR2 SYGVQD (reference sequence). Trimming stripped 1 base from V and 9 bases from J, with 7 bases between. The data stem from a study of cytomegalovirus exposure and HLA in healthy donors. Study-wide context: A later analysis reported the same platform for the 100 to 150 validation repertoires and the roughly 630 first-cohort repertoires.

Study results and limitations: Specific recognition of CMV antigens was confirmed in vitro for a few chains (all CMV-associated). Across donors, most TCRs were seen rarely, yet some public ones were widespread.

This rearrangement joins TRBV10-1 to TRBJ1-6; D gene uncertain. The receptor's source is a man between 18 and 35 years old in good health and CMV-seronegative. The sample was PBMCs. CDR3 bases: TGCGCCAGCAGTGAGTTGAAACTTTCACCCCTCCACTTT. It codes for CASSELKLSPLHF.